The 16 T cell receptor beta chains below all came from one sample that was sequenced in a study of T cell repertoires in cytomegalovirus infection (dated by TCRdb to about 2019). The antigens of these receptors remain unknown. Data came from an Illumina HiSeq 1500. Using fastp trimming at Q25 and MiXCR clonotype assembly, TCRdb reanalyzed the public sequencing data and kept in-frame beta chains. Each entry is one CDR3 protein sequence, shown with its most common DNA and genes. Across this sample there are hundreds of thousands of distinct CDR3 sequences, with 30% to 35% seen only once. The ten largest clones add up to over 15% of the sample. The label giving this sample's treatment or condition can be read as: in vitro stimulation with specific CMV peptide epitopes to enrich CMV-specific T cells. Sequenced material: cultured PBMCs, taken from culture after CMV antigen stimulation. The receptors here all came from a human donor in good health (CMV status not recorded). Some clones in this sample may be carry-over from other donors' samples.

The V gene is TRBV7-9, the J gene TRBJ2-1; TRBD1 matches 12 bases. V shed 4 bases, J shed 9 bases, and the junction held 7 bases outside the gene matches. Germline CDR1 and CDR2: SEHNR and FQNEAQ (reference sequence). The CDR3 is 15 residues long. The CDR3 loop is CASSWDRGRDSEQFF. CDR3 in DNA: TGTGCCAGCAGCTGGGACAGGGGGCGAGACAGTGAGCAGTTCTTC.

The chain joins TRBV7-4 to TRBJ1-1; a weak D match, TRBD1 (5 bases). With 1 base removed from V and 4 bases from J, the gap between germline ends came to 16 bases. CDR3 size: 16 residues. CDR1 is SGHVT and CDR2 is SQSDAQ in the germline V gene. The CDR3 bases are TGTGCCAGCAGCTTAGACTCCCCCGGAAGGGGCACTGAAGCTTTCTTT. Its protein product is CASSLDSPGRGTEAFF. Full variable domain (remainder filled in from reference TRBV7-4 and TRBJ1-1): GAGVSQSPRYKVAKRGRDVALRCDSISGHVTLYWYRQTLGQGSEVLTYSQSDAQRDKSGRPSGRFSAERPERSVSTLKIQRTEQGDSAVYLCASSLDSPGRGTEAFFGQGTRLTVV.

This clonotype has a single count. The chain links TRBV28 to TRBJ2-5; 9 nucleotides agree with TRBD2. The V segment lost 4 bases and the J segment 2 bases; nucleotides outside the gene matches: 5. There are 15 residues in the CDR3. Per germline, CDR1 MDHEN and CDR2 SYDVKM. The CDR3 DNA is TGTGCCAGCAGTTCGGGCGGGGGGGGACAAGAGACCCAGTACTTC. This codes for CASSSGGGGQETQYF.

The chain uses TRBV4-3 and TRBJ1-1; a weak D match, TRBD1 (5 bases). V was trimmed by 1 base and J by 0 bases, leaving 9 bases between them. Germline-derived CDR1 and CDR2 are LGHNA and YSLEER. The CDR3 length is 15 residues. The CDR3 bases are TGCGCCAGCAGCCAAGGGGACTACATGAACACTGAAGCTTTCTTT. Translation gives CASSQGDYMNTEAFF.

The genes are TRBV19 and TRBJ2-4, with D possibly matching TRBD1 (6 bases). CDR1 and CDR2 from the germline V gene are LNHDA and SQIVND (reference sequence). The CDR3 extends over 13 amino acids. V was shortened by 3 bases and J by 10 bases, with 13 bases between the two germline ends. The CDR3 is CASSMDSDSIQYF. The CDR3, as DNA: TGTGCCAGTAGTATGGATTCGGACAGTATTCAGTACTTC.

In this sample, this clonotype turned up many times. The chain employs TRBV7-2 and TRBJ2-1; TRBD2 is a possible D gene (6 bases). Per the germline V gene, CDR1 is SGHTA and CDR2 is FQGNSA. This CDR3 is 13 amino acids long. Deletions cut 3 bases from V and 9 bases from J, with 12 bases between. CDR3 DNA: TGTGCCAGCAGCTTCATCGGGGGTGGTGAGCAGTTCTTC. Translating gives CASSFIGGGEQFF.

Points on this clonotype: Just one base apart from a much larger clone, this may be a read error. The chain is built from TRBV7-4 and TRBJ2-2, with TRBD1 as a possible D gene (6 bases). V lost 10 bases, J lost 4 bases, and 37 bases lay in between. This CDR3 spans 21 amino acids. Germline CDR1 is SGHVT and CDR2 is SQSDAQ. The CDR3 region is CATTNMGAPRNSPLGTGELFF. The CDR3 DNA is TGTGCCACCACGAATATGGGGGCCCCTCGTAACTCACCCTTGGGCACCGGGGAGCTGTTTTTT. Full variable domain (remainder filled in from reference TRBV7-4 and TRBJ2-2): GAGVSQSPRYKVAKRGRDVALRCDSISGHVTLYWYRQTLGQGSEVLTYSQSDAQRDKSGRPSGRFSAERPERSVSTLKIQRTEQGDSAVYLCATTNMGAPRNSPLGTGELFFGEGSRLTVL.

This clonotype has a handful of counts. One end of the junction fails to match germline, which may point to a read error. This chain links TRBV7-2 with TRBJ2-3, with D possibly matching TRBD2 (7 bases). Germline CDR1 reads SGHTA; CDR2 reads FQGNSA. This CDR3 has 12 amino acids. CDR3 region: CASSSRGGVGLF. The CDR3 DNA reads TGTGCCAGCAGCTCAAGGGGGGGGGTGGGGCTTTTT.

This clonotype was observed a few times. Written as DNA, the CDR3 is TGTGCCAGCAGCACCCGTGACAGGGCCGGGGAGCTGTTTTTT. This gives the protein CASSTRDRAGELFF. The chain couples TRBV12-3 or TRBV12-4 to TRBJ2-2; 7 bases fit TRBD1. The CDR3 sequence is 14 residues long. V lost 6 bases and J lost 6; bases outside the gene matches: 7.

The chain recombines TRBV6-2 or TRBV6-3 with TRBJ2-3; the D gene is possibly TRBD2 (5 bases). Germline V gives CDR1 MNHEY, CDR2 SVGEGT. Trimming shortened V by 0 bases and J by 6 bases, and 10 bases separated the two germline ends. The CDR3 runs 14 residues. The CDR3 sequence is CASSYSATGDTQYF. CDR3 in DNA: TGTGCCAGCAGTTACTCGGCAACGGGGGATACGCAGTATTTT.

This clonotype was counted between two and nine times. This rearrangement joins TRBV10-3 to TRBJ2-1; D is unresolved. This CDR3 is built from 11 residues. V shed 10 bases and J shed 8 bases, with 12 bases lying between them. Germline CDR1 is ENHRY and CDR2 is SYGVKD. The CDR3 sequence: CASASGDEQFF. The CDR3 nucleotides read TGTGCCAGCGCCAGTGGGGATGAGCAGTTCTTC.

J is TRBJ2-7 and V is TRBV27; 10 nucleotides align to TRBD2. In germline, CDR1 is MNHEY, CDR2 SMNVEV (reference sequence). Trimming at V came to 3 bases and at J to 5 bases, leaving 7 bases not matched to a gene. The CDR3 length is 15 residues. For the CDR3, the DNA is TGTGCCAGCAGTTTCTCTAGCGGGAGTTTCGACGAGCAGTACTTC. This encodes CASSFSSGSFDEQYF.

This clonotype was seen more than once but under ten times. The rearrangement links TRBV7-6 to TRBJ2-1; D remains ambiguous. Trimming removed 6 bases from V and 9 bases from J, with 15 bases in between. Germline V CDR1 and CDR2: SGHVS, FNYEAQ. The CDR3 runs 13 residues. CDR3 amino acids: CASRPLGGGEQFF. The DNA for the CDR3 is TGTGCCAGCAGACCCCTAGGTGGTGGTGAGCAGTTCTTC.

This clonotype occurred a few times. The gene calls are TRBV2 and TRBJ2-3, with unresolved D. Trimming stripped 6 bases from V and 0 bases from J, with 10 bases between. This CDR3 comprises 14 residues. Looked up from germline, CDR1 is SNHLY and CDR2 is FYNNEI. CDR3 amino acids: CASRSSVSTDTQYF. The DNA for the CDR3 is TGTGCCAGCAGGTCCTCTGTTAGCACAGATACGCAGTATTTT.

This clonotype was seen many times. The J gene is TRBJ1-2, the V gene TRBV7-2, with D possibly TRBD1 on 6 matching bases. V was trimmed by 4 bases and J by 0 bases, leaving 12 bases between them. The CDR3 totals 15 residues. The germline CDR1 and CDR2 sequences are SGHTA and FQGNSA. CDR3 in DNA: TGTGCCAGCAGCTACGACAGGACAGCTAACTATGGCTACACCTTC. Its protein product is CASSYDRTANYGYTF.

This clonotype came up many times. V gene TRBV7-2 combines with J gene TRBJ2-1, with 8 bases matching TRBD2. Germline CDR1 SGHTA, CDR2 FQGNSA. Trimming took 2 bases from V and 6 from J; bases not matched to a gene: 6. The CDR3 length is 15 residues. As DNA, the CDR3 is TGTGCCAGCAGCTTATCACGGGAGGGGTCCAATGAGCAGTTCTTC. Amino acid sequence: CASSLSREGSNEQFF.